The 28 T cell receptor beta chains below all came from one sample that was sequenced in a study of shared clonotypes between healthy human individuals. The protocol was immunoSEQ multiplex PCR, while the TCRdb copy is restricted to in-frame clones and leaves out a portion. Of approximately 2.5 million clones listed, roughly 93% are singletons. Material for sequencing was naive CD4+ T cells from PBMCs. Described subset: CD45RA+ positively selected. These receptors were taken from a man aged 18 to 29 in good health. Some clones in this sample may be carry-over from other donors' samples.

The DNA for the CDR3 is TGTGCCAGCCGCAGCCAGGGGTACAATCAGCCCCAGCATTTT. This codes for CASRSQGYNQPQHF. The V gene is TRBV21-1, the J gene TRBJ1-5; TRBD1, the D gene given by the table, was not confirmed from the DNA. TRBV21-1 is a known pseudogene. The CDR3 is 14 amino acids.

This chain links TRBV5-1 with TRBJ2-3; D uncertain. Per the germline V gene, CDR1 is SGHRS and CDR2 is YFSETQ. The germline V and J ends were trimmed by 0 bases and 2 bases, with 13 bases remaining between them. The CDR3 sequence is 16 residues long. CDR3 amino acids: CASSLGGGPNTDTQYF. In nucleotides, the CDR3 is TGCGCCAGCAGCTTGGGCGGCGGCCCAAACACAGATACGCAGTATTTT. Filled out from reference TRBV5-1 and TRBJ2-3, the complete variable domain reads KAGVTQTPRYLIKTRGQQVTLSCSPISGHRSVSWYQQTPGQGLQFLFEYFSETQRNKGNFPGRFSGRQFSNSRSEMNVSTLELGDSALYLCASSLGGGPNTDTQYFGPGTRLTVL.

This rearrangement joins TRBV11-2 to TRBJ2-2; no clear D gene. V lost 4 bases and J 6 bases, leaving 12 bases between the germline ends. In germline, CDR1 is SGHAT, CDR2 FQNNGV. The CDR3 extends over 14 amino acids. CDR3 residues: CASSSVGASGELFF. The CDR3 nucleotides are TGTGCCAGCAGCTCCGTAGGAGCGTCCGGGGAGCTGTTTTTT.

The chain uses TRBV7-8 and TRBJ2-1; D possibly uses TRBD1 or TRBD2 (7 bases each). The CDR3 loop spans 15 amino acids. V was clipped by 3 bases and J by 4 bases, with 13 bases between them. The V gene's germline CDR1 is SGHVS and CDR2 FQNEAQ. This CDR3 is CASSLGGGAYNEQFF. CDR3 bases: TGTGCCAGCAGCTTGGGAGGGGGCGCGTACAATGAGCAGTTCTTC.

The V call is TRBV30, the J call TRBJ1-2; 7 nucleotides agree with TRBD1. Germline loops: CDR1 GTSNPN, CDR2 SVGIG (reference sequence). J was trimmed by 8 bases and V by 3 bases; bases with no gene match: 9. This CDR3 has 13 amino acids. The CDR3 is CAWRTRGPAGYTF. Written as DNA, the CDR3 is TGTGCCTGGAGGACTAGGGGGCCGGCGGGCTACACCTTC.

This chain joins TRBV20-1 and TRBJ2-7; no clear D gene. Trimming pared 3 bases from V and 2 bases from J, leaving 5 bases between. Germline CDR1 DFQATT, CDR2 SNEGSKA (reference sequence). This CDR3 has 11 residues. CDR3 bases: TGCAGTGCTAGCGAGACCTACGAGCAGTACTTC. It codes for CSASETYEQYF.

With respect to this clone: Other DNA sequences in the sample encode the same CDR3. The CDR3 here is CASSQSGNSYNEQFF. The CDR3 nucleotides read TGTGCCAGCAGTCAGAGCGGGAACTCCTACAATGAGCAGTTCTTC. The rearrangement uses TRBV7-3 and TRBJ2-1; 7 bases line up with TRBD2. The CDR3 length is 15 residues. After removal of 6 bases from V and 0 bases from J, the junction contained 5 bases not matched to a gene. Germline assignment: CDR1 SGHTA and CDR2 FQGTGA.

The V call is TRBV5-5, the J call TRBJ2-2; TRBD1 matches at 9 bases. Germline V gene lookup returns CDR1 SGHKS and CDR2 YYEKEE (reference sequence). Trimming at V came to 6 bases and at J to 1 base, leaving 4 bases not matched to a gene. CDR3 length equals 15 residues. The CDR3 DNA is TGTGCCAGCACCGGGACAGGGAAGAACACCGGGGAGCTGTTTTTT. This sequence encodes CASTGTGKNTGELFF.

V is TRBV27 and J is TRBJ1-2; D is uncertain. The length of the CDR3 is 14 residues. Trimming pared 5 bases from V and 7 bases from J, leaving 17 bases between. Germline assignment: CDR1 MNHEY and CDR2 SMNVEV (reference sequence). The CDR3 sequence: CASSRREESSGYTF. CDR3 bases: TGTGCCAGCAGTCGTCGTGAAGAGAGCTCTGGCTACACCTTC.

CDR3: CASSDQGNYGYTF. The CDR3 DNA sequence: TGTGCCAGCTCGGACCAGGGAAACTATGGCTACACCTTC. V gene TRBV18 combines with J gene TRBJ1-2; TRBD1 is a possible D gene (5 bases). Germline V gene data show CDR1 as KGHSH and CDR2 as LQKENI. The CDR3 contains 13 residues. The V and J ends lost 6 bases and 2 bases respectively, with 10 bases between them.

The V call is TRBV7-8, the J call TRBJ1-4, with D tentatively TRBD1 (6 bases). V lost 1 base, J lost 4 bases, and 13 bases lay in between. The CDR3 is 16 residues long. Germline values: CDR1 SGHVS, CDR2 FQNEAQ. The CDR3 DNA is TGTGCCAGCAGCTTAGTGGGGACAACTATTAATGAAAAACTGTTTTTT. It is translated as CASSLVGTTINEKLFF.

Here the CDR3 reads CASSLREVRGTDTQYF. CDR3 sequence (DNA): TGCGCCAGCAGTCTCCGGGAGGTGCGGGGCACAGATACGCAGTATTTT. J is TRBJ2-3 and V is TRBV23-1; TRBD2 aligns across 7 bases. TRBV23-1 is an open reading frame, and its role is uncertain. V dropped 4 bases and J dropped 1; count of bases not matched to a gene: 8. The CDR3 spans 16 residues.

The chain carries TRBV9 and TRBJ1-2, with 7 bases lining up with TRBD1. Germline V gene data show CDR1 as SGDLS and CDR2 as YYNGEE. The J segment lost 5 bases and the V segment lost 4 bases, leaving 11 bases of the junction unmatched. The CDR3 runs to 15 residues. CDR3 amino acids: CASSPGAGQQYGYTF. The CDR3 DNA reads as TGTGCCAGCAGCCCCGGGGCGGGACAGCAGTATGGCTACACCTTC.

The chain recombines TRBV2 with TRBJ2-3, with a possible D match to TRBD1 (6 bases). The germline CDR1 and CDR2 sequences are SNHLY and FYNNEI. The ends were cut back, 6 bases at V and 4 bases at J, with 20 bases in the middle. The CDR3 extends over 16 amino acids. The CDR3 nucleotides read TGTGCCAGCAGGGGATTTACAGGGTACGTGGCAGATACGCAGTATTTT. It specifies CASRGFTGYVADTQYF.

This clone has a single count. The V and J genes are TRBV6-5 and TRBJ1-2, with D hard to call. There are 12 residues in the CDR3. Germline-derived CDR1 and CDR2 are MNHEY and SVGAGI. The ends were cut back, 7 bases at V and 7 bases at J, with 13 bases in the middle. The DNA for the CDR3 is TGTGCCAGCACGTCCGGGCTCGGTGGCTACACCTTC. It translates to CASTSGLGGYTF.

The CDR3 bases are TGTGCCAGCAGTTACCTCGGCAGGGGAATCCCCTACGAGCAGTACTTC. Translation: CASSYLGRGIPYEQYF. This rearrangement joins TRBV6-6 to TRBJ2-7; D may be TRBD1 (6 bases). CDR3 size: 16 residues. With 2 bases removed from V and 2 bases from J, the gap between germline ends came to 16 bases. Germline CDR1 reads MNHNY; CDR2 reads SVGAGI (reference sequence).

The V and J genes are TRBV30 and TRBJ2-3, with 8 positions matching TRBD1. Germline CDR1 reads GTSNPN; CDR2 reads SVGIG (reference sequence). The CDR3 has 15 amino acids. Trimming at V came to 3 bases and at J to 1 base, leaving 6 bases not matched to a gene. CDR3 sequence (DNA): TGTGCCTGGAGACCATCGGGACAGGGCACAGATACGCAGTATTTT. Translation gives CAWRPSGQGTDTQYF.

This rearrangement joins TRBV10-3 to TRBJ2-5, with D tentatively TRBD1 (6 bases). Germline loops: CDR1 ENHRY, CDR2 SYGVKD. The V and J ends lost 3 bases and 4 bases respectively, with 12 bases between them. This CDR3 region has 14 residues. The CDR3 loop is CAISERTEGETQYF. For the CDR3, the DNA is TGTGCCATCAGTGAAAGGACAGAAGGAGAGACCCAGTACTTC.

J is TRBJ2-3 and V is TRBV5-4; D remains ambiguous. Trimming took off 0 bases at V and 3 bases at J, with 14 bases between the two ends. CDR1 is SGHNT and CDR2 is YYREEE in the germline V gene (reference sequence). The CDR3 has 16 residues. The CDR3 region has the DNA TGTGCCAGCAGCTTGGCCGGAGTGGTTGGTACAGATACGCAGTATTTT. Protein product: CASSLAGVVGTDTQYF.

To note about this clone: Other DNA sequences in this specimen translate into the identical CDR3. The chain uses TRBV18 and TRBJ1-1, with 7 bases lining up with TRBD1. Trimming took 2 bases from V and 2 from J; bases not matched to a gene: 2. The CDR3 extends over 14 amino acids. The germline V gene encodes CDR1 KGHSH and CDR2 LQKENI. As DNA, the CDR3 is TGTGCCAGCTCACCAGGGACAGCTAACACTGAAGCTTTCTTT. Its protein product is CASSPGTANTEAFF.

The V call is TRBV15, the J call TRBJ2-2; the match to TRBD2 covers 8 bases. This CDR3 spans 16 amino acids. Germline V gene lookup returns CDR1 LNHNV and CDR2 YYDKDF (reference sequence). J was trimmed by 1 base and V by 0 bases; bases with no gene match: 1. The CDR3 is CATSRELAENTGELFF. As DNA, the CDR3 is TGTGCCACCAGCAGAGAACTAGCGGAGAACACCGGGGAGCTGTTTTTT.

V usage is TRBV28 and J usage is TRBJ2-6; D is undetermined. This CDR3 has 15 residues. V gave up 6 bases and J gave up 1 base, with 10 bases separating them. Germline assignment: CDR1 MDHEN and CDR2 SYDVKM. The CDR3 sequence: CASSEVRSGANVLTF. The CDR3 DNA follows: TGTGCCAGCAGCGAAGTCAGGTCTGGGGCCAACGTCCTGACTTTC. Using reference TRBV28 and TRBJ2-6 for the parts outside the CDR3, the full variable domain is DVKVTQSSRYLVKRTGEKVFLECVQDMDHENMFWYRQDPGLGLRLIYFSYDVKMKEKGDIPEGYSVSREKKERFSLILESASTNQTSMYLCASSEVRSGANVLTFGAGSRLTVL.

CDR3 nucleotides: TGTGCCAGCAGTTATGGCCTTCCAACTAATGAAAAACTGTTTTTT. This translates into CASSYGLPTNEKLFF. The chain couples TRBV6-5 to TRBJ1-4; D is ambiguous. The CDR3 has 15 residues. Deletions cut 3 bases from V and 0 bases from J, with 8 bases between. Germline values: CDR1 MNHEY, CDR2 SVGAGI.

CDR3 amino acids: CASSQETGGASGNTIYF. CDR3 DNA: TGCGCCAGCAGCCAAGAGACAGGGGGCGCGTCAGGAAACACCATATATTTT. This chain joins TRBV4-3 and TRBJ1-3; 10 positions agree with TRBD1. Germline CDR1 reads LGHNA; CDR2 reads YSLEER. V lost 0 bases and J lost 4; bases outside the gene matches: 6. This CDR3 spans 17 amino acids.

This chain joins TRBV2 and TRBJ2-3; D unclear. Trimming removed 4 bases from V and 4 bases from J, with 9 bases in between. Germline lookup yields CDR1 SNHLY and CDR2 FYNNEI. The CDR3 contains 13 residues. The CDR3 sequence: CASSAGLADTQYF. CDR3 in DNA: TGTGCCAGCAGTGCCGGGTTGGCAGATACGCAGTATTTT. Full variable domain (outside the CDR3, taken from reference TRBV2 and TRBJ2-3): EPEVTQTPSHQVTQMGQEVILRCVPISNHLYFYWYRQILGQKVEFLVSFYNNEISEKSEIFDDQFSVERPDGSNFTLKIRSTKLEDSAMYFCASSAGLADTQYFGPGTRLTVL.

This chain links TRBV5-4 with TRBJ2-3; a possible D gene is TRBD2 (6 bases). Trimming took 4 bases from V and 0 from J, leaving 15 bases between them. Germline assignment: CDR1 SGHNT and CDR2 YYREEE (reference sequence). CDR3 length: 16 residues. The DNA of the CDR3 is TGTGCCAGCAGCGGGGCGTCTAGCGAAAGCACAGATACGCAGTATTTT. It codes for CASSGASSESTDTQYF. The full variable domain, in which reference TRBV5-4 and TRBJ2-3 provide the parts outside the CDR3, is ETGVTQSPTHLIKTRGQQVTLRCSSQSGHNTVSWYQQALGQGPQFIFQYYREEENGRGNFPPRFSGLQFPNYSSELNVNALELDDSALYLCASSGASSESTDTQYFGPGTRLTVL.

The chain combines TRBV2 with TRBJ2-1; 13 bases agree with TRBD2. Germline V gene lookup returns CDR1 SNHLY and CDR2 FYNNEI. This CDR3 has 18 residues. Losses at the gene ends were 8 bases for V and 3 bases for J; bases not matched to a gene: 13. CDR3 nucleotides: TGTGCCAGCTATCCGGGACTAGCGGGATACCCAGGCTACAATGAGCAGTTCTTC. Amino acid sequence: CASYPGLAGYPGYNEQFF.

The chain couples TRBV18 to TRBJ1-2; D is uncertain. The CDR3 is made up of 13 amino acids. CDR1 KGHSH and CDR2 LQKENI come from the germline V gene. V lost 3 bases, J lost 4 bases, and 9 bases lay in between. The CDR3 sequence: CASSPDGPYGYTF. The CDR3 DNA reads TGTGCCAGCTCACCGGACGGGCCCTATGGCTACACCTTC.